Below are 27 T cell receptor beta chains sequenced from a single sample in a study of blood T cell repertoires in COVID-19. Profiled with immunoSEQ multiplex PCR; TCRdb holds only in-frame clones, not every one. Of some 130,000 clones listed, more than 70% were seen once; the top ten hold under 15%. Sequencing was performed on peripheral blood. These receptors were taken from a woman aged 25-40 years who had recovered from COVID-19.

In DNA form, the CDR3 reads TGTGCCAGCAGCCAATCGGGACAGGGGCGTGAAAAACTGTTTTTT. It yields the protein CASSQSGQGREKLFF. The chain links TRBV3-1 (or the pseudogene TRBV3-2) to TRBJ1-4; TRBD1 matches 10 bases. This CDR3 has 15 amino acids. CDR1 and CDR2 (germline): LGHDT, YNNKEL (reference sequence). V shed 2 bases and J 7 bases; nucleotides not matched to a gene: 4.

The chain combines TRBV6-5 with TRBJ1-6, with TRBD1 matching 8 bases. The ends lost 6 bases at V and 8 bases at J; junction bases unmatched: 9. The CDR3 spans 15 residues. The V gene's germline CDR1 is MNHEY and CDR2 SVGAGI. CDR3 amino acids: CASRFAGGRDSPLHF. For the CDR3, the DNA is TGTGCCAGCAGGTTCGCAGGGGGCAGGGATTCACCCCTCCACTTT.

The chain links TRBV9 to TRBJ1-1; D is perhaps TRBD1 (5 bases). The CDR3 length is 14 residues. Trimming removed 4 bases from V and 3 bases from J, with 13 bases in between. Germline CDR1 is SGDLS and CDR2 is YYNGEE. CDR3 coding DNA: TGTGCCAGCAGCTGGGGGGACGGTTACACTGAAGCTTTCTTT. Translating gives CASSWGDGYTEAFF.

The chain carries TRBV5-1 and TRBJ2-7; TRBD2 aligns across 7 bases. Unmatched junction bases numbered 3, after V lost 0 bases and J lost 3 bases. Germline values: CDR1 SGHRS, CDR2 YFSETQ. CDR3 size: 14 residues. The CDR3 sequence: CASSLVAGLYEQYF. CDR3 coding DNA: TGCGCCAGCAGCTTGGTAGCGGGCCTCTACGAGCAGTACTTC.

The chain uses TRBV27 and TRBJ2-7; tentative D call: TRBD1 (5 bases). Germline V gives CDR1 MNHEY, CDR2 SMNVEV (reference sequence). V was shortened by 2 bases and J by 3 bases, with 17 bases between the two germline ends. There are 16 residues in the CDR3. The CDR3 DNA reads TGTGCCAGCAGTTTAAGTTTTTACAGGTCGTTCTACGAGCAGTACTTC. Protein product: CASSLSFYRSFYEQYF.

This clone showed up just a few times. In nucleotides, the CDR3 is TGTGCCAGCAGGAAACTGGACAGGGAGGCGGAAAAACTGTTTTTT. Translating it yields CASRKLDREAEKLFF. The gene calls are TRBV6-5 and TRBJ1-4; 8 nucleotides agree with TRBD1. Trimming took 6 bases from V and 8 from J; bases not matched to a gene: 11. The CDR3 has 15 residues. Germline values: CDR1 MNHEY, CDR2 SVGAGI.

V gene TRBV6-2 or TRBV6-3 combines with J gene TRBJ2-5; D is possibly TRBD2 (6 bases). The CDR3 contains 14 residues. Trimming cost V 0 bases and J 5 bases, with 10 bases left between them. CDR1 and CDR2 (germline): MNHEY, SVGEGT. The CDR3 region is CASSYSAGWETQYF. The DNA for the CDR3 is TGTGCCAGCAGTTACTCGGCGGGGTGGGAGACCCAGTACTTC.

The chain employs TRBV19 and TRBJ2-2, with 14 positions matching TRBD2. The CDR3 totals 16 residues. From germline, CDR1 is LNHDA and CDR2 SQIVND (reference sequence). V dropped 7 bases and J dropped 7; count of bases not matched to a gene: 8. The CDR3 spells CASMGLAGENGGELFF. CDR3 bases: TGTGCCAGTATGGGACTAGCGGGAGAGAACGGCGGGGAGCTGTTTTTT.

The chain recombines TRBV10-3 with TRBJ2-7, with D possibly matching TRBD1 (6 bases). V gave up 8 bases and J gave up 0 bases, with 8 bases separating them. Germline lookup yields CDR1 ENHRY and CDR2 SYGVKD. The CDR3 has 12 residues. CDR3 sequence (DNA): TGTGCCATCGCACAGGGCTCCTACGAGCAGTACTTC. Amino acid sequence: CAIAQGSYEQYF.

The chain carries TRBV15 and TRBJ2-1, with D unresolved. CDR3 length: 13 amino acids. Trimming took 1 base from V and 5 from J, leaving 6 bases between them. CDR1 and CDR2 from the germline V gene are LNHNV and YYDKDF (reference sequence). The DNA for the CDR3 is TGTGCCACCAGCAGAGTTAGAGACAATGAGCAGTTCTTC. The encoded protein is CATSRVRDNEQFF.

The chain is built from TRBV18 and TRBJ1-2; D remains ambiguous. V lost 2 bases to trimming and J lost 6 bases, with 16 bases between them. The CDR3 loop spans 15 amino acids. From germline, CDR1 is KGHSH and CDR2 LQKENI. CDR3 region: CASSPSPSELDGYTF. Here the CDR3 DNA reads TGTGCCAGCTCACCAAGTCCATCCGAGCTGGATGGCTACACCTTC.

The chain couples TRBV7-2 to TRBJ2-3, with 9 bases lining up with TRBD2. The CDR3 runs to 16 residues. Germline V gene lookup returns CDR1 SGHTA and CDR2 FQGNSA. V shed 2 bases and J 0 bases; nucleotides not matched to a gene: 3. The CDR3 DNA reads as TGTGCCAGCAGCTTACCGACTAGCGGTAGCACAGATACGCAGTATTTT. Encoded protein: CASSLPTSGSTDTQYF.

The chain has TRBV12-3 or TRBV12-4 and TRBJ1-2; weak D call: TRBD1 (6 bases). With 5 bases removed from V and 4 bases from J, the gap between germline ends came to 11 bases. The length of the CDR3 is 13 residues. CDR3 protein: CASSHRVSYGYTF. In DNA form, the CDR3 reads TGTGCCAGCAGTCACAGGGTTTCCTATGGCTACACCTTC.

The chain has TRBV7-3 and TRBJ1-6, with D uncertain. The CDR3 has 16 amino acids. Germline values: CDR1 SGHTA, CDR2 FQGTGA. The V end was cut by 5 bases, the J end by 4 bases, with 15 bases between. The CDR3 loop reads CASSPQAAGYNSPLHF. The CDR3 region has the DNA TGTGCCAGCAGCCCCCAGGCGGCGGGGTATAATTCACCCCTCCACTTT.

This clone showed up just once. V gene TRBV5-1 combines with J gene TRBJ2-5; D possibly corresponds to TRBD2 (7 bases). V lost 3 bases and J lost 2, with 17 bases in between. The CDR3 consists of 16 residues. Germline V gene sequence: CDR1 SGHRS, CDR2 YFSETQ. Written as DNA, the CDR3 is TGCGCCAGCAGCTCCGGACGGGGGGCAGATCAAGAGACCCAGTACTTC. Its protein product is CASSSGRGADQETQYF.

Details on this clone: The sample holds other DNA sequences that translate to the same CDR3. The chain couples TRBV12-3 or TRBV12-4 to TRBJ1-1, with D perhaps matching TRBD1 (5 bases). V was pared by 1 base and J by 3 bases, with 6 bases between. This CDR3 is built from 13 residues. DNA of the CDR3: TGTGCCAGCAGTTTAGTAGGGGACACTGAAGCTTTCTTT. This gives the protein CASSLVGDTEAFF.

The V and J genes are TRBV6-6 and TRBJ1-2; 11 nucleotides line up with TRBD1. Per the germline V gene, CDR1 is MNHNY and CDR2 is SVGAGI (reference sequence). V lost 5 bases, J lost 4 bases, and 15 bases stayed unmatched. There are 18 residues in the CDR3. CDR3 residues: CASSPLGTGGGIGYGYTF. DNA of the CDR3: TGTGCCAGCAGTCCGTTAGGGACAGGGGGAGGGATAGGCTATGGCTACACCTTC.

This chain joins TRBV7-6 and TRBJ2-1; the D gene is possibly TRBD2 (5 bases). CDR1 SGHVS and CDR2 FNYEAQ come from the germline V gene. V lost 5 bases, J lost 5 bases, and 10 bases lay in between. CDR3 length: 13 amino acids. CDR3 amino acids: CASSLPGDNEQFF. For the CDR3, the DNA is TGTGCCAGCAGCCTGCCCGGGGACAATGAGCAGTTCTTC.

This clone is a singleton in its sample. V is TRBV2 and J is TRBJ2-7, with D unclear. The length of the CDR3 is 14 residues. CDR1 is SNHLY, CDR2 FYNNEI, per germline. The ends were cut back, 3 bases at V and 1 base at J, with 10 bases in the middle. The CDR3 nucleotides are TGTGCCAGCAGTGAGACCGAGGATTCCTACGAGCAGTACTTC. Protein sequence: CASSETEDSYEQYF.

The gene calls are TRBV6-4 and TRBJ2-7; D perhaps matches TRBD2 (5 bases). Germline values: CDR1 MRHNA, CDR2 SNTAGT. The CDR3 covers 15 residues. V was trimmed by 0 bases and J by 3 bases, leaving 12 bases between them. As DNA, the CDR3 is TGTGCCAGCAGTGACTCCTCGTCAGCGGTCTACGAGCAGTACTTC. Amino acids: CASSDSSSAVYEQYF.

In this sample, this clone turned up once. CDR3 sequence (DNA): TGCAGCGTTGAAAGGGTGGACAGGGAGACAGATACGCAGTATTTT. Protein: CSVERVDRETDTQYF. V and J are TRBV29-1 and TRBJ2-3, with TRBD1 matching 8 bases. This CDR3 has 15 residues. The V gene's germline CDR1 is SQVTM and CDR2 ANQGSEA. V was clipped by 2 bases and J by 3 bases; unmatched bases: 7.

This clone was detected only once. The genes are TRBV11-2 and TRBJ1-1; no definite D call. Germline CDR1 reads SGHAT; CDR2 reads FQNNGV. This CDR3 has 16 residues. With 2 bases removed from V and 7 bases from J, the gap between germline ends came to 20 bases. CDR3 sequence reads: CASSLTLGRDSDEAFF. CDR3 DNA sequence: TGTGCCAGCAGCTTAACCCTGGGTAGAGACTCCGATGAAGCTTTCTTT.

The rearrangement links TRBV7-9 to TRBJ1-1, with D perhaps TRBD1 (6 bases). Germline V CDR1 and CDR2: SEHNR, FQNEAQ (reference sequence). The CDR3 covers 13 residues. Trimming left V 9 bases short and J 1 base short, with 12 bases between. The CDR3 DNA follows: TGTGCCAGTGATAGGACAGCGAACACTGAAGCTTTCTTT. It yields the protein CASDRTANTEAFF.

The chain links TRBV20-1 to TRBJ2-4; TRBD1 is a possible D gene (5 bases). V was clipped by 5 bases and J by 2 bases, with 16 bases between them. The CDR3 is made up of 15 amino acids. CDR1 and CDR2 from the germline V gene are DFQATT and SNEGSKA (reference sequence). CDR3 in amino acids: CSAGGGRATKNIQYF. The CDR3, as DNA: TGCAGTGCTGGTGGTGGCAGGGCTACCAAAAACATTCAGTACTTC.

V is TRBV7-3 and J is TRBJ1-1; D remains ambiguous. Trimming shortened V by 0 bases and J by 6 bases, and 8 bases separated the two germline ends. Germline V gene sequence: CDR1 SGHTA, CDR2 FQGTGA. The CDR3 consists of 13 residues. CDR3 protein: CASSLTLASEAFF. DNA of the CDR3: TGTGCCAGCAGCTTAACGTTAGCGTCTGAAGCTTTCTTT.

This clone came up once. This chain connects TRBV9 to TRBJ1-6, with no clear D. This CDR3 spans 16 amino acids. V was shortened by 3 bases and J by 10 bases, with 20 bases between the two germline ends. Germline V lookup: CDR1 SGDLS, CDR2 YYNGEE. The CDR3 nucleotides read TGTGCCAGCAGCGCCGAGGGTCACCAAGGAGGATCACCCCTCCACTTT. Translation: CASSAEGHQGGSPLHF.

Here the CDR3 reads CASSVGGADEQFF. CDR3 nucleotide sequence: TGTGCCAGCAGCGTAGGGGGAGCCGATGAGCAGTTCTTC. V is TRBV9 and J is TRBJ2-1; TRBD2 is a possible D gene (5 bases). CDR1 and CDR2 from the germline V gene are SGDLS and YYNGEE. The CDR3 has 13 amino acids. With 0 bases removed from V and 8 bases from J, the gap between germline ends came to 9 bases.